Shown below are 32 T cell receptor beta chains from a single sample sequenced in a study of regulatory T cells in long-lasting Graves disease. This sample's time point: newly diagnosed GD, antithyroid drugs for less than 3 months. The TCR library was prepared using RNA isolated from PBMCs. The authors built TCR beta libraries using iRepertoire HTBI primers and Arm-PCR of CDR3 regions. TCRdb passed the multiplex PCR reads through MiXCR, listing each CDR3 protein once. Of hundreds of thousands of distinct CDR3 sequences listed, about 16% were seen once; the top ten hold 12%. These data also featured in a second study, about T cells in Graves' hyperthyroidism and ophthalmopathy.

This specimen consisted of peripheral blood mononuclear cells (PBMCs), obtained at new diagnosis, from a patient treated with antithyroid drugs. These receptors came from a man aged 18 to 29 with Graves disease.

In its sample, this clonotype was seen many times. The rearrangement links TRBV18 to TRBJ2-1; D gene ambiguous. The V end was cut by 5 bases, the J end by 10 bases, with 12 bases between. The CDR3 runs 12 residues. CDR1 and CDR2 (germline): KGHSH, LQKENI. The DNA of the CDR3 is TGTGCCAGCTCAGGAACGGGCCCAGAGCAGTTCTTC. Amino acids: CASSGTGPEQFF.

This clonotype was observed at least ten times. J is TRBJ1-4 and V is TRBV6-1, with 11 bases identical to TRBD1. CDR1 is MNHNS, CDR2 SASEGT, per germline. The CDR3 consists of 14 residues. With V trimmed by 6 bases and J by 5 bases, 2 bases remained unmatched. The CDR3 DNA follows: TGTGCCAGCAGAGGGACAGGGGGAAATGAAAAACTGTTTTTT. Translated, it gives CASRGTGGNEKLFF.

The sample holds one count of this clonotype. J is TRBJ2-3 and V is TRBV7-3, with D uncertain. The DNA end lines up better with TRBJ1-5; the J call may be wrong. Germline CDR1 and CDR2: SGHTA and FQGTGA. The length of the CDR3 is 16 residues. CDR3 region: CASSLLARGLLDTQHF. The CDR3 nucleotides read TGTGCCAGCAGCTTATTGGCTAGAGGGCTGTTGGATACGCAGCATTTT.

This clonotype was recorded at least ten times. The chain couples TRBV19 to TRBJ2-1, with unresolved D. This CDR3 has 12 residues. The germline V and J ends were trimmed by 6 bases and 7 bases, with 10 bases remaining between them. Germline values: CDR1 LNHDA, CDR2 SQIVND (reference sequence). DNA for the CDR3: TGTGCCAGTAGCCCTGTAGGGAATGAGCAGTTCTTC. Translation gives CASSPVGNEQFF.

The chain links TRBV5-8 to TRBJ2-1, with a tentative D call TRBD2 (6 bases). Looked up from germline, CDR1 is SGHTS and CDR2 is YDEGEE. V gave up 4 bases and J gave up 5 bases, with 19 bases separating them. The CDR3 consists of 16 residues. For the CDR3, the DNA is TGTGCCAGCAGCGGGAGAACCAGACTAGTAGACAATGAGCAGTTCTTC. Protein sequence: CASSGRTRLVDNEQFF.

This clonotype was observed at least ten times. V usage is TRBV5-4 and J usage is TRBJ2-5, with 8 bases that match TRBD2. The CDR3 totals 16 residues. V lost 4 bases and J lost 4; bases outside the gene matches: 12. Germline lookup yields CDR1 SGHNT and CDR2 YYREEE (reference sequence). CDR3 sequence reads: CASSQAPGRDGETQYF. Written as DNA, the CDR3 is TGTGCCAGCAGCCAAGCCCCCGGGAGGGACGGAGAGACCCAGTACTTC.

The genes are TRBV7-3 and TRBJ2-1; TRBD2 matches 14 bases. Trimming cost V 5 bases and J 8 bases; bases outside gene matches: 17. This CDR3 comprises 19 residues. The V gene's germline CDR1 is SGHTA and CDR2 FQGTGA. CDR3 sequence (DNA): TGTGCCAGCAGCCCCCTTCCAACAGGACTAGCGGGAGGTTTACATGAGCAGTTCTTC. This encodes CASSPLPTGLAGGLHEQFF.

The sample holds many counts of this clonotype. This chain connects TRBV7-8 to TRBJ2-2; D ambiguous. Trimming pared 3 bases from V and 9 bases from J, leaving 11 bases between. Germline CDR1 reads SGHVS; CDR2 reads FQNEAQ. The CDR3 consists of 13 residues. The CDR3 DNA follows: TGTGCCAGCAGCTTTCAGCGTGATCGGGAGCTGTTTTTT. This translates into CASSFQRDRELFF.

Worth noting for this clonotype: This may be a read error: a much more frequent sequence differs by one nucleotide. In this CDR3 the conserved last residue, phenylalanine or tryptophan, is missing, so a read error is likely. V gene TRBV11-2 combines with J gene TRBJ2-1; the match to TRBD1 covers 9 bases. The CDR3 consists of 15 residues. The ends lost 5 bases at V and 5 bases at J; junction bases unmatched: 7. Per germline, CDR1 SGHAT and CDR2 FQNNGV. The DNA for the CDR3 is TGTGCCAGCAGCCAGGGACAGGGATCCCACAATGAGCAGTTCTCC. Its translation is CASSQGQGSHNEQFS.

This clonotype came up many times. The chain uses TRBV27 and TRBJ2-1; 13 nucleotides align to TRBD2. V was clipped by 7 bases and J by 6 bases; unmatched bases: 3. This CDR3 is built from 14 residues. In germline, CDR1 is MNHEY, CDR2 SMNVEV (reference sequence). The CDR3 loop is CASKLAGGGNEQFF. The CDR3 DNA follows: TGTGCCAGCAAACTAGCGGGAGGGGGCAATGAGCAGTTCTTC.

The chain employs TRBV6-5 and TRBJ2-7; D possibly corresponds to TRBD2 (5 bases). This CDR3 contains 14 residues. The germline V gene has CDR1 MNHEY and CDR2 SVGAGI. With 3 bases removed from V and 0 bases from J, the gap between germline ends came to 9 bases. This chain's CDR3 is CASSYQDSSYEQYF. The CDR3 bases are TGTGCCAGCAGTTATCAGGACTCCTCCTACGAGCAGTACTTC.

A few counts support this clonotype. The chain joins TRBV4-1 to TRBJ2-7; TRBD1 aligns across 7 bases. The CDR3 contains 16 residues. Per germline, CDR1 MGHRA and CDR2 YSYEKL. J gave up 5 bases and V 4 bases, and 14 bases lay outside the gene matches. The CDR3 reads CASSPSETGVWDEQYF. The CDR3 bases are TGCGCCAGCAGCCCCTCTGAAACAGGGGTCTGGGACGAGCAGTACTTC.

This clonotype was picked up many times. This chain connects TRBV30 to TRBJ1-2; weak D call: TRBD1 (6 bases). V dropped 0 bases and J dropped 3 bases, with 11 bases sitting between them. The CDR3 covers 14 residues. Germline V CDR1 and CDR2: GTSNPN, SVGIG (reference sequence). This CDR3 is CAWSVGRGHYGYTF. CDR3 in DNA: TGTGCCTGGAGTGTAGGCAGGGGACACTATGGCTACACCTTC.

This clonotype was counted a few times. The chain is built from TRBV25-1 and TRBJ2-4, with 14 nucleotides matching TRBD2. CDR3 length: 18 residues. J was trimmed by 6 bases and V by 3 bases; bases with no gene match: 10. The germline V gene has CDR1 MGHDK and CDR2 SYGVNS. CDR3 protein: CASSEPGLAGARGNIQYF. The CDR3 nucleotides read TGTGCCAGCAGTGAGCCGGGACTAGCGGGAGCGAGGGGAAACATTCAGTACTTC.

At least ten counts were recorded for this clonotype. J is TRBJ2-1 and V is TRBV28; TRBD2 matches 7 bases. V trimming: 6 bases; J trimming: 0 bases; junction bases outside the gene matches: 20. The V gene's germline CDR1 is MDHEN and CDR2 SYDVKM. This CDR3 is built from 20 residues. As DNA, the CDR3 is TGTGCCAGCAGACAACGCCCGGGGAGGGCCTTGATCCGCTCCTACAATGAGCAGTTCTTC. It specifies CASRQRPGRALIRSYNEQFF.

This clonotype was seen repeatedly, ten times or more. V usage is TRBV10-3 and J usage is TRBJ1-2; D call uncertain. V lost 7 bases and J lost 6, with 15 bases in between. The V gene's germline CDR1 is ENHRY and CDR2 SYGVKD. The CDR3 totals 13 residues. CDR3 sequence reads: CAINLGLEDGYTF. The CDR3 DNA sequence: TGTGCCATCAACCTAGGGCTCGAGGATGGCTACACCTTC.

This clonotype came up many times. This chain links TRBV28 with TRBJ2-3, with D unclear. This CDR3 comprises 13 residues. V lost 1 base, J lost 9 bases, and 11 bases lay in between. Germline V lookup: CDR1 MDHEN, CDR2 SYDVKM. CDR3 nucleotide sequence: TGTGCCAGCAGTTTATTTCTAACGGTCACGCAGTATTTT. This encodes CASSLFLTVTQYF.

As to this clonotype: Given a much more abundant clone one base away, this may be a read error. This chain uses TRBV20-1 with TRBJ2-1; D ambiguous. Germline values: CDR1 DFQATT, CDR2 SNEGSKA (reference sequence). Trimming left V 7 bases short and J 0 bases short, with 16 bases between. The CDR3 is made up of 15 amino acids. As DNA, the CDR3 is TGCAGTGTGAGAGGTCCGTGGAGCTCCTACAATGAGCAGTTCTTC. Translated, it gives CSVRGPWSSYNEQFF.

This clonotype was seen many times. The V and J genes are TRBV3-1 and TRBJ1-1; possible D gene TRBD1, 5 bases. V gave up 1 base and J gave up 7 bases, with 7 bases separating them. This CDR3 comprises 12 residues. Germline V gene sequence: CDR1 LGHDT, CDR2 YNNKEL (reference sequence). CDR3 protein: CASSQGTLEAFF. As DNA, the CDR3 is TGTGCCAGCAGCCAAGGGACACTTGAAGCTTTCTTT.

This clonotype was seen ten or more times. The chain carries TRBV9 and TRBJ2-7, with TRBD1 identical over 7 bases. Per germline, CDR1 SGDLS and CDR2 YYNGEE. J gave up 2 bases and V 0 bases, and 5 bases lay outside the gene matches. The CDR3 length is 15 residues. CDR3 DNA: TGTGCCAGCAGCGTAGGACAGGGTATAGCCTACGAGCAGTACTTC. It is translated as CASSVGQGIAYEQYF.

This clonotype was seen at least ten times. The chain carries TRBV30 and TRBJ2-7; D is undetermined. The CDR3 is 12 amino acids. V lost 0 bases, J lost 0 bases, and 3 bases lay in between. Germline V gene lookup returns CDR1 GTSNPN and CDR2 SVGIG (reference sequence). This CDR3 reads CAWSVSSYEQYF. The CDR3 DNA reads TGTGCCTGGAGTGTTTCCTCCTACGAGCAGTACTTC.

This clonotype was found many times. V usage is TRBV12-3 or TRBV12-4 and J usage is TRBJ2-7; D gene uncertain. The CDR3 loop spans 13 amino acids. Trimming took off 3 bases at V and 5 bases at J, with 11 bases between the two ends. The CDR3 DNA follows: TGTGCCAGCAGTTTTTACGATGGGGACGAGCAGTACTTC. Protein: CASSFYDGDEQYF.

This chain joins TRBV30 and TRBJ1-2; D remains ambiguous. Germline lookup yields CDR1 GTSNPN and CDR2 SVGIG (reference sequence). The V and J ends lost 4 bases and 3 bases respectively, with 15 bases between them. The CDR3 has 14 amino acids. CDR3: CAWTEKVPDYGYTF. Here the CDR3 DNA reads TGTGCCTGGACCGAGAAGGTCCCAGACTATGGCTACACCTTC.

This clonotype was observed a few times. This rearrangement joins TRBV20-1 to TRBJ2-7; 12 nucleotides align to TRBD2. V was pared by 3 bases and J by 6 bases, with 6 bases of the junction left unmatched. CDR3 length: 14 amino acids. Germline CDR1 is DFQATT and CDR2 is SNEGSKA (reference sequence). The CDR3 DNA follows: TGCAGTGCTAGCCGACTAGCGGGAGTTGTCGAGCAGTACTTC. This encodes CSASRLAGVVEQYF.

This clonotype came up many times. V is TRBV12-3 or TRBV12-4 and J is TRBJ2-1, with TRBD1 identical over 8 bases. This CDR3 region has 15 residues. J gave up 2 bases and V 6 bases, and 6 bases lay outside the gene matches. The DNA for the CDR3 is TGTGCCAGCAGGGCAGGGGGCGGCCCCTACAATGAGCAGTTCTTC. This translates into CASRAGGGPYNEQFF.

This clonotype was observed a handful of times. The chain is built from TRBV15 and TRBJ2-5, with D maybe TRBD2 (6 bases). The CDR3 sequence is 16 residues long. CDR1 LNHNV and CDR2 YYDKDF come from the germline V gene (reference sequence). V was cut by 1 base and J by 4 bases, with 16 bases left in between. The CDR3 is CATSRVGGITRETQYF. DNA for the CDR3: TGTGCCACCAGCAGAGTCGGCGGGATAACACGAGAGACCCAGTACTTC.

This clonotype was recorded many times. The chain combines TRBV18 with TRBJ2-5; perhaps TRBD1 as D (6 bases). Germline-derived CDR1 and CDR2 are KGHSH and LQKENI. V lost 3 bases to trimming and J lost 2 bases, with 13 bases between them. This CDR3 spans 15 amino acids. The CDR3 region is CASSPPSGQQETQYF. DNA of the CDR3: TGTGCCAGCTCACCCCCCAGCGGACAGCAAGAGACCCAGTACTTC. Filled out from reference TRBV18 and TRBJ2-5, the complete variable domain reads NAGVMQNPRHLVRRRGQEARLRCSPMKGHSHVYWYRQLPEEGLKFMVYLQKENIIDESGMPKERFSAEFPKEGPSILRIQQVVRGDSAAYFCASSPPSGQQETQYFGPGTRLLVL.

CDR3 DNA sequence: TGCAGTGCTAGTTTGTCCCATGACAGGGGTGATGGCTACACCTTC. This translates into CSASLSHDRGDGYTF. The chain uses TRBV20-1 and TRBJ1-2; 8 positions agree with TRBD1. This CDR3 is 15 amino acids long. The J segment lost 6 bases and the V segment lost 3 bases, leaving 12 bases of the junction unmatched. Germline V gene data show CDR1 as DFQATT and CDR2 as SNEGSKA (reference sequence).

The chain employs TRBV3-1 and TRBJ1-4; TRBD1 matches at 7 bases. This CDR3 has 15 residues. Germline trimming cut 4 bases from V and 8 bases from J; bases unmatched to any gene: 10. Germline V gene data show CDR1 as LGHDT and CDR2 as YNNKEL (reference sequence). CDR3 bases: TGTGCCAGCAGCCGAGCCTGGCAGGGGGACGAAAAACTGTTTTTT. It yields the protein CASSRAWQGDEKLFF.

This chain's CDR3 is CASSKGGGAKNIQYF. The CDR3 bases are TGTGCCAGCAGTAAGGGGGGGGGAGCCAAAAACATTCAGTACTTC. This chain connects TRBV7-6 to TRBJ2-4, with D possibly being TRBD2 (7 bases). In germline, CDR1 is SGHVS, CDR2 FNYEAQ. This CDR3 contains 15 residues. V was trimmed by 6 bases and J by 0 bases, leaving 12 bases between them.

V gene TRBV9 combines with J gene TRBJ2-5; D is ambiguous. CDR1 SGDLS and CDR2 YYNGEE come from the germline V gene. Trimming removed 3 bases at V and 7 bases at J, with 16 bases between. The CDR3 runs to 14 residues. CDR3 in DNA: TGTGCCAGCAGCGCTCGGGCGACCATGGGGACCCAGTACTTC. Translated: CASSARATMGTQYF.

This clonotype was detected ten times or more. The chain combines TRBV27 with TRBJ1-2; 8 bases fit TRBD1. The CDR3 extends over 14 amino acids. Germline CDR1 reads MNHEY; CDR2 reads SMNVEV (reference sequence). V lost 5 bases to trimming and J lost 8 bases; unmatched junction nucleotides: 10. The CDR3 reads CASSPQDRAGGYTF. The DNA for the CDR3 is TGTGCCAGCAGTCCCCAGGACAGGGCGGGAGGCTACACCTTC.